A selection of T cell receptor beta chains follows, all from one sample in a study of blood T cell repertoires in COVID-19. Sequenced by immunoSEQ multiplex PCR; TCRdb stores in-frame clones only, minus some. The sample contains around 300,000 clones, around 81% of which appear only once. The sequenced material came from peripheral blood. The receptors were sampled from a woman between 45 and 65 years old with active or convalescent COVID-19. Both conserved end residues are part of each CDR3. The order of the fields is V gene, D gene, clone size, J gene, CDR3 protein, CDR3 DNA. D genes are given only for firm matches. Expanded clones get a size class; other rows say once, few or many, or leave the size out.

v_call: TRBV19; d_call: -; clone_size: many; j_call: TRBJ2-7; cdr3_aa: CASSIRGSLYEQYF; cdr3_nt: TGTGCCAGTAGTATTAGGGGGAGCCTCTACGAGCAGTACTTC
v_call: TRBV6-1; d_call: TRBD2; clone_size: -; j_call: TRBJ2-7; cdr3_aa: CASSEDSLAGNYEQYF; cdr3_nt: TGTGCCAGCAGTGAAGACTCCCTAGCGGGGAACTACGAGCAGTACTTC
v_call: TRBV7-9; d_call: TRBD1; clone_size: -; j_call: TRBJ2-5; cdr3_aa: CASSFSQGGAVQETQYF; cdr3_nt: TGTGCCAGCAGCTTCTCACAGGGGGGCGCGGTCCAAGAGACCCAGTACTTC
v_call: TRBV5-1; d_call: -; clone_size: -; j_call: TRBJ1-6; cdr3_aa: CASSNGLRVYNSPLHF; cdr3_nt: TGCGCCAGCAGCAACGGACTTCGGGTCTATAATTCACCCCTCCACTTT
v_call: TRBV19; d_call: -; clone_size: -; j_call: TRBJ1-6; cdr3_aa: CASSIQGRGSPLHF; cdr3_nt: TGTGCCAGTAGTATTCAGGGAAGAGGATCACCCCTCCACTTT
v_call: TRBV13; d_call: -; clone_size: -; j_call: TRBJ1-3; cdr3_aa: CASSPAGGAAGNTIYF; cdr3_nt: TGTGCCAGCAGCCCGGCCGGGGGGGCGGCTGGAAACACCATATATTTT
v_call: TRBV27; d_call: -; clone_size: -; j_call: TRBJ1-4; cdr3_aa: CASSRAGQGEKLFF; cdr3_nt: TGTGCCAGCAGCCGCGCAGGGCAGGGTGAAAAACTGTTTTTT
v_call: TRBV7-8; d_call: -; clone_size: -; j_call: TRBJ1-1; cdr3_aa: CASSLVTQGGSEAFF; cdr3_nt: TGTGCCAGCAGCTTAGTTACTCAGGGTGGCTCTGAAGCTTTCTTT
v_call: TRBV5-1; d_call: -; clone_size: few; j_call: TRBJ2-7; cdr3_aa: CASSLNDGRRKYF; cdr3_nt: TGCGCCAGCAGCTTGAACGACGGGAGACGGAAGTACTTC
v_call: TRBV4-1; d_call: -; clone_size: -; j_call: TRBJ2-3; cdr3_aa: CASSQIPSSTDTQYF; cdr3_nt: TGCGCCAGCAGCCAAATACCGAGTAGCACAGATACGCAGTATTTT
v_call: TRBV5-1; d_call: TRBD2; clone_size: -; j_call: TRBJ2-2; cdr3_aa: CASSWTSGTQLGGELFF; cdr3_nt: TGCGCCAGCAGCTGGACTAGCGGGACCCAATTGGGAGGGGAGCTGTTTTTT
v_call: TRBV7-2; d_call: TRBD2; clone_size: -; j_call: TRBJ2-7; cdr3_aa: CASSFPGRVHEQYF; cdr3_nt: TGTGCCAGCAGCTTTCCCGGGAGGGTACACGAGCAGTACTTC
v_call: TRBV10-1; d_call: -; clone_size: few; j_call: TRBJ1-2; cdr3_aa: CASSENSNYGYTF; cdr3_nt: TGCGCCAGCAGTGAAAACAGTAACTATGGCTACACCTTC
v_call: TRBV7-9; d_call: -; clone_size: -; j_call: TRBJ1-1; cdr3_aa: CASSNGQRNTEAFF; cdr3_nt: TGTGCCAGCAGCAACGGACAGAGGAACACTGAAGCTTTCTTT
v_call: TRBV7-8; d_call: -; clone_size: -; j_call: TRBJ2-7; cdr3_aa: CASSPLEPHEQYF; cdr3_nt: TGTGCCAGCAGCCCCTTGGAGCCCCACGAGCAGTACTTC
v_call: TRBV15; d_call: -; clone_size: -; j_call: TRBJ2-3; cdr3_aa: CATTASRDLDTQYF; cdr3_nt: TGTGCCACCACCGCAAGCCGGGACTTGGATACGCAGTATTTT
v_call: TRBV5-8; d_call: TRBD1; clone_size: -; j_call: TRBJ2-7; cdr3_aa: CASSFPRDRGVEQYF; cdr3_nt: TGTGCCAGCAGCTTTCCCCGGGACAGGGGTGTCGAGCAGTACTTC
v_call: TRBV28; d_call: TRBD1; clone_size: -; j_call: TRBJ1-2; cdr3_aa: CASIFMGGQGAGGYTF; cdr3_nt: TGTGCCAGCATTTTTATGGGGGGACAGGGGGCTGGTGGCTACACCTTC
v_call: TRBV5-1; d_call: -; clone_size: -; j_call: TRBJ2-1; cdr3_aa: CASSVRQLDNEQFF; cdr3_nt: TGCGCCAGCAGCGTTAGACAGCTAGACAATGAGCAGTTCTTC
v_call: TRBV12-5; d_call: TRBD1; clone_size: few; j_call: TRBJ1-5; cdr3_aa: CASGKDRVNQPQHF; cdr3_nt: TGTGCTAGTGGTAAGGACAGGGTCAATCAGCCCCAGCATTTT
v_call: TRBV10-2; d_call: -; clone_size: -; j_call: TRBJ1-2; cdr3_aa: CASSESAGDYGYTF; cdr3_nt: TGCGCCAGCAGTGAGTCGGCGGGAGACTATGGCTACACCTTC
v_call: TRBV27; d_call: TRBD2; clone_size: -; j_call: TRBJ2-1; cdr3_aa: CASSSPGGNEQFF; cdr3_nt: TGTGCCAGCAGTTCCCCCGGGGGGAATGAGCAGTTCTTC
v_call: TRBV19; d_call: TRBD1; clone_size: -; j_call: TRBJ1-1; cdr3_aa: CASSTRAGQVNTEAFF; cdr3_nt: TGTGCCAGTAGTACCAGGGCAGGACAGGTGAACACTGAAGCTTTCTTT
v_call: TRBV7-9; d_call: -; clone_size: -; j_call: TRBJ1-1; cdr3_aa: CASSLGGQNTEAFF; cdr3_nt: TGTGCCAGCAGCTTGGGAGGGCAGAACACTGAAGCTTTCTTT
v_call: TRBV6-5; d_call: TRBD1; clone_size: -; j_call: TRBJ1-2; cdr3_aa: CASSYSQGGYGYTF; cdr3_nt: TGTGCCAGCAGTTACTCCCAGGGGGGTTATGGCTACACCTTC
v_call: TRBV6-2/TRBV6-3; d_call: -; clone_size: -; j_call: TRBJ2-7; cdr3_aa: CASSYPRGKGSSYEQYF; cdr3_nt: TGTGCCAGCAGTTACCCCAGGGGAAAAGGGAGCTCCTACGAGCAGTACTTC
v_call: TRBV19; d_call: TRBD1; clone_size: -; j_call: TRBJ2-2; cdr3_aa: CASSTPGTGGTGELFF; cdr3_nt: TGTGCCAGTAGTACCCCAGGGACAGGGGGGACCGGGGAGCTGTTTTTT
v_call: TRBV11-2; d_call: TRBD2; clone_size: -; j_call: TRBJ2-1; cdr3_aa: CASSLTGGPNEQFF; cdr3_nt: TGTGCCAGCAGCTTAACGGGAGGGCCTAATGAGCAGTTCTTC